What follows are 29 T cell receptor beta chains derived from one specimen sequenced in a study of blood T cell repertoires in COVID-19. Sequencing used immunoSEQ multiplex PCR; TCRdb keeps in-frame clones, though not all of them. In the table there are 250,000 to 300,000 clones, approximately 91% of which are singletons. What was sequenced was peripheral blood. The receptors derive from a young woman with COVID-19, enrolled during active disease.

The rearrangement uses TRBV9 and TRBJ2-7; 8 bases map to TRBD2. The V gene end was trimmed by 0 bases and the J gene end by 7 bases; junction bases not matched to a gene: 9. Per germline, CDR1 SGDLS and CDR2 YYNGEE. This CDR3 comprises 15 residues. This CDR3 reads CASSVDPGRAEEQYF. CDR3 sequence (DNA): TGTGCCAGCAGCGTAGATCCCGGGAGGGCCGAGGAGCAGTACTTC.

V usage is TRBV9 and J usage is TRBJ2-3; D gene unclear. Trimming pared 2 bases from V and 2 bases from J, leaving 9 bases between. The CDR3 is made up of 14 amino acids. Looked up from germline, CDR1 is SGDLS and CDR2 is YYNGEE. The CDR3 is CASSVLSFTDTQYF. The CDR3 bases are TGTGCCAGCAGCGTGTTGTCTTTCACAGATACGCAGTATTTT.

This chain uses TRBV19 with TRBJ1-3, with 7 bases aligning to TRBD1. Trimming at V came to 8 bases and at J to 6 bases, leaving 10 bases not matched to a gene. This CDR3 has 14 residues. CDR1 is LNHDA and CDR2 is SQIVND in the germline V gene (reference sequence). CDR3 sequence reads: CASGYRGFENTIYF. The DNA of the CDR3 is TGTGCCAGTGGTTACAGGGGATTTGAAAACACCATATATTTT. The full variable domain, in which reference TRBV19 and TRBJ1-3 provide the parts outside the CDR3, is DGGITQSPKYLFRKEGQNVTLSCEQNLNHDAMYWYRQDPGQGLRLIYYSQIVNDFQKGDIAEGYSVSREKKESFPLTVTSAQKNPTAFYLCASGYRGFENTIYFGEGSWLTVV.

With regard to this clone: Other DNA sequences of this sample code for an identical CDR3. This chain's CDR3 is CASSLGQGYEQYF. DNA for the CDR3: TGTGCCAGCAGCCTGGGACAGGGCTACGAGCAGTACTTC. The rearrangement links TRBV12-3 or TRBV12-4 to TRBJ2-7, with 9 bases fitting TRBD1. The ends lost 6 bases at V and 3 bases at J; junction bases unmatched: 3. The CDR3 is 13 amino acids.

The chain uses TRBV5-4 and TRBJ2-1; 12 bases map to TRBD2. The CDR3 is 13 amino acids. V lost 5 bases to trimming and J lost 10 bases; unmatched junction nucleotides: 4. CDR1 is SGHNT, CDR2 YYREEE, per germline (reference sequence). The CDR3 spells CASSAGLAGEQFF. The CDR3 DNA follows: TGTGCCAGCAGTGCTGGACTAGCGGGAGAGCAGTTCTTC.

The chain carries TRBV3-1 (or the pseudogene TRBV3-2) and TRBJ2-2; 9 positions match TRBD2. The CDR3 runs to 16 residues. Germline V CDR1 and CDR2: LGHDT, YNNKEL (reference sequence). The ends lost 3 bases at V and 4 bases at J; junction bases unmatched: 6. The CDR3 nucleotides read TGTGCCAGCAGCCATCCAGCGGGAGGTCTCACCGGGGAGCTGTTTTTT. It is translated as CASSHPAGGLTGELFF.

The chain employs TRBV20-1 and TRBJ2-1; D is unresolved. Germline lookup yields CDR1 DFQATT and CDR2 SNEGSKA (reference sequence). The CDR3 has 11 residues. The ends were cut back, 0 bases at V and 7 bases at J, with 4 bases in the middle. This CDR3 is CSARDENEQFF. For the CDR3, the DNA is TGCAGTGCTAGAGATGAGAATGAGCAGTTCTTC.

The chain uses TRBV6-1 and TRBJ1-4; 7 nucleotides line up with TRBD1. J gave up 8 bases and V 2 bases, and 8 bases lay outside the gene matches. The germline gives CDR1 MNHNS, CDR2 SASEGT. This CDR3 comprises 15 residues. The CDR3 loop reads CASSERTGGLEKLFF. CDR3 coding DNA: TGTGCCAGCAGTGAAAGGACAGGAGGGTTAGAAAAACTGTTTTTT.

V usage is TRBV5-1 and J usage is TRBJ2-3; D gene unclear. Germline-derived CDR1 and CDR2 are SGHRS and YFSETQ. The CDR3 length is 15 residues. Trimming left V 2 bases short and J 8 bases short, with 18 bases between. CDR3 residues: CASSFTSPQSGTQYF. CDR3 in DNA: TGCGCCAGCAGCTTTACTTCGCCACAGTCTGGTACGCAGTATTTT.

J is TRBJ2-2 and V is TRBV9; TRBD1 aligns across 9 bases. Germline V gene sequence: CDR1 SGDLS, CDR2 YYNGEE. This CDR3 is 15 amino acids long. V shed 4 bases and J 1 base; nucleotides not matched to a gene: 2. The CDR3 loop reads CASSRTGVNTGELFF. CDR3 sequence (DNA): TGTGCCAGCAGCCGGACAGGGGTGAACACCGGGGAGCTGTTTTTT.

This chain connects TRBV2 to TRBJ1-1; D is perhaps TRBD1 (5 bases). The V gene's germline CDR1 is SNHLY and CDR2 FYNNEI. Trimming took off 3 bases at V and 1 base at J, with 18 bases between the two ends. CDR3 size: 17 residues. The CDR3 sequence is CASSEVPYGHSNTEAFF. The CDR3 coding sequence is TGTGCCAGCAGTGAGGTACCTTACGGACACTCGAACACTGAAGCTTTCTTT.

The genes are TRBV20-1 and TRBJ1-3; D may be TRBD1 (5 bases). Trimming shortened V by 2 bases and J by 12 bases, and 11 bases separated the two germline ends. In germline, CDR1 is DFQATT, CDR2 SNEGSKA (reference sequence). CDR3 length equals 11 residues. CDR3 DNA: TGCAGTGCTAGAATAAAGGGGTTCATATATTTT. Translating it yields CSARIKGFIYF.

The V gene is TRBV6-2 or TRBV6-3, the J gene TRBJ2-2; a weak D match, TRBD1 (5 bases). Trimming left V 6 bases short and J 2 bases short, with 16 bases between. This CDR3 spans 16 amino acids. Germline assignment: CDR1 MNHEY and CDR2 SVGEGT. Written as DNA, the CDR3 is TGTGCCAGCAGCCCTCACCGACAGCTTAACACCGGGGAGCTGTTTTTT. Amino acid sequence: CASSPHRQLNTGELFF.

The chain links TRBV9 to TRBJ1-6, with D possibly matching TRBD1 (5 bases). This CDR3 is 12 amino acids long. Between the trimmed V and J ends, which lost 6 bases and 7 bases, there was a span of 8 bases. Germline-derived CDR1 and CDR2 are SGDLS and YYNGEE. As DNA, the CDR3 is TGTGCCAGCACTCGGGGGAATTCACCCCTCCACTTT. Residues: CASTRGNSPLHF. Full variable domain (rest looked up from reference TRBV9 and TRBJ1-6): DSGVTQTPKHLITATGQRVTLRCSPRSGDLSVYWYQQSLDQGLQFLIQYYNGEERAKGNILERFSAQQFPDLHSELNLSSLELGDSALYFCASTRGNSPLHFGNGTRLTVT.

The V call is TRBV11-2, the J call TRBJ2-5, with D possibly TRBD1 on 6 matching bases. V was clipped by 6 bases and J by 4 bases, with 9 bases between them. This CDR3 has 12 residues. CDR1 SGHAT and CDR2 FQNNGV come from the germline V gene. CDR3 in DNA: TGTGCCAGCAGGGGGGCGGGAGAGACCCAGTACTTC. It translates to CASRGAGETQYF.

The chain uses TRBV28 and TRBJ1-5; D unresolved. The germline V gene has CDR1 MDHEN and CDR2 SYDVKM. V was clipped by 5 bases and J by 9 bases, with 17 bases between them. The CDR3 loop spans 14 amino acids. The CDR3 spells CASSPPEVKWPQHF. The CDR3 region has the DNA TGTGCCAGCAGTCCACCCGAGGTAAAGTGGCCCCAGCATTTT.

This chain uses TRBV28 with TRBJ1-6, with 7 bases lining up with TRBD1. The J segment lost 11 bases and the V segment lost 5 bases, leaving 9 bases of the junction unmatched. Germline CDR1 and CDR2: MDHEN and SYDVKM. The CDR3 consists of 14 residues. The CDR3: CASSPGTAEAPLHF. CDR3 coding DNA: TGTGCCAGCAGTCCCGGGACAGCTGAGGCACCCCTCCACTTT.

The chain couples TRBV6-5 to TRBJ1-1; D not resolved. V lost 8 bases to trimming and J lost 0 bases, with 7 bases between them. The germline gives CDR1 MNHEY, CDR2 SVGAGI. CDR3 size: 12 residues. The CDR3 nucleotides are TGTGCCAGCTGTCGAGTGAACACTGAAGCTTTCTTT. It yields the protein CASCRVNTEAFF.

The chain uses TRBV5-1 and TRBJ2-2; D possibly corresponds to TRBD1 (6 bases). The CDR3 spans 14 residues. V gave up 4 bases and J gave up 3 bases, with 10 bases separating them. Germline values: CDR1 SGHRS, CDR2 YFSETQ. CDR3 coding DNA: TGCGCCAGCAGCCCTTGGACAGACACCGGGGAGCTGTTTTTT. Translated, it gives CASSPWTDTGELFF.

In regard to this clone: The same CDR3 arises from other DNA sequences in this sample as well. The V and J genes are TRBV30 and TRBJ2-3; no clear D gene. Germline V CDR1 and CDR2: GTSNPN, SVGIG (reference sequence). The V and J ends lost 0 bases and 0 bases respectively, with 4 bases between them. The CDR3 is 13 residues long. CDR3 sequence: CAWSVSSTDTQYF. CDR3 coding DNA: TGTGCCTGGAGTGTCTCCAGCACAGATACGCAGTATTTT.

The rearrangement links TRBV18 to TRBJ1-5; 9 nucleotides align to TRBD1. Germline V gives CDR1 KGHSH, CDR2 LQKENI. Losses at the gene ends were 4 bases for V and 2 bases for J; bases not matched to a gene: 0. There are 14 residues in the CDR3. The DNA for the CDR3 is TGTGCCAGCTCACGGGACAGGGGCAATCAGCCCCAGCATTTT. It specifies CASSRDRGNQPQHF.

The chain couples TRBV3-1 (or the pseudogene TRBV3-2) to TRBJ2-3; 12 bases align to TRBD1. J lost 7 bases, V lost 4 bases, and 9 bases had no gene match. From germline, CDR1 is LGHDT and CDR2 YNNKEL (reference sequence). The CDR3 runs to 16 residues. The CDR3 DNA reads TGTGCCAGCAGCCGGGACAGGGGGCAATTGACATATACGCAGTATTTT. Translated, it gives CASSRDRGQLTYTQYF.

The J gene is TRBJ2-1, the V gene TRBV6-5; 12 nucleotides match TRBD2. Germline assignment: CDR1 MNHEY and CDR2 SVGAGI. The CDR3 has 14 residues. J lost 7 bases, V lost 9 bases, and 7 bases had no gene match. This chain's CDR3 is CASGGLAGSNEQFF. In DNA, the CDR3 is TGTGCCAGTGGAGGACTAGCGGGATCTAATGAGCAGTTCTTC.

J is TRBJ2-7 and V is TRBV6-5; D possibly corresponds to TRBD1 (6 bases). CDR3 length: 14 residues. In germline, CDR1 is MNHEY, CDR2 SVGAGI. V was shortened by 7 bases and J by 1 base, with 14 bases between the two germline ends. DNA of the CDR3: TGTGCCAGCAAACCACCCGGGACATCCTACGAGCAGTACTTC. Encoded protein: CASKPPGTSYEQYF.

The rearrangement joins TRBV29-1 to TRBJ2-1; the match to TRBD2 covers 9 bases. CDR3 length: 15 amino acids. V trimming: 2 bases; J trimming: 9 bases; junction bases outside the gene matches: 11. Germline V CDR1 and CDR2: SQVTM, ANQGSEA. The CDR3 sequence is CSVEPTSSGRVEQFF. CDR3 nucleotide sequence: TGCAGCGTTGAACCTACGAGTAGCGGGAGAGTTGAGCAGTTCTTC.

This clone was picked up one time. For the CDR3, the DNA is TGTGCCAGTAGTATGGGGAGAGTAAACAATGAGCAGTTCTTC. It specifies CASSMGRVNNEQFF. The genes are TRBV19 and TRBJ2-1; tentative D call: TRBD2 (5 bases). Germline values: CDR1 LNHDA, CDR2 SQIVND (reference sequence). Trimming removed 3 bases from V and 5 bases from J, with 11 bases in between. The CDR3 loop spans 14 amino acids.

A word on this clone: At one end, the junction sequence differs from germline, possibly due to a read error. This chain connects TRBV4-1 to TRBJ2-2; the match to TRBD1 covers 9 bases. CDR1 and CDR2 from the germline V gene are MGHRA and YSYEKL. This CDR3 is 17 amino acids long. This CDR3 reads CAGSRTQGASNTGELFF. CDR3 DNA: TGCGCCGGCAGCCGAACACAGGGGGCCTCGAACACCGGGGAGCTGTTTTTT.

This chain joins TRBV19 and TRBJ1-1, with 9 nucleotides matching TRBD1. Germline CDR1 and CDR2: LNHDA and SQIVND (reference sequence). The junction had 12 bases not matched to a gene; V was cut back by 4 bases and J by 0 bases. The CDR3 length is 18 residues. CDR3 region: CASSTQTGGPLMNTEAFF. For the CDR3, the DNA is TGTGCCAGTAGTACCCAAACAGGGGGCCCGCTAATGAACACTGAAGCTTTCTTT. Full variable domain (missing parts from reference TRBV19 and TRBJ1-1): DGGITQSPKYLFRKEGQNVTLSCEQNLNHDAMYWYRQDPGQGLRLIYYSQIVNDFQKGDIAEGYSVSREKKESFPLTVTSAQKNPTAFYLCASSTQTGGPLMNTEAFFGQGTRLTVV.

This chain joins TRBV6-5 and TRBJ1-5, with 9 bases matching TRBD1. The CDR3 is 13 amino acids. Germline V gene lookup returns CDR1 MNHEY and CDR2 SVGAGI. Trimming took 6 bases from V and 6 from J; bases not matched to a gene: 3. The CDR3 DNA reads as TGTGCCAGCAGACAGGGGGCAGCTCAGCCCCAGCATTTT. The encoded protein is CASRQGAAQPQHF.